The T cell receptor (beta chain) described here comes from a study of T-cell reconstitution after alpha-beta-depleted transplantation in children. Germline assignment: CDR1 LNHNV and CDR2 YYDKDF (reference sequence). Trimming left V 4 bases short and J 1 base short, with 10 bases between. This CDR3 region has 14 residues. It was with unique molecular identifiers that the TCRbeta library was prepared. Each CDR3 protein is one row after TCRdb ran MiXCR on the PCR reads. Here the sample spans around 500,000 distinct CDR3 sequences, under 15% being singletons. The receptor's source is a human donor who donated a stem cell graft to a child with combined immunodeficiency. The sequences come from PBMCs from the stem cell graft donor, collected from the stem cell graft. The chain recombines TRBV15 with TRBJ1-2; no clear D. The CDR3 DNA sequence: TGTGCCACCAGCAAAGGCAGACTTAACTATGGCTACACCTTC. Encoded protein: CATSKGRLNYGYTF.